This TCR beta chain originates from a study of cytomegalovirus exposure and HLA in healthy donors listed by TCRdb under 2017. Looking at the study overall: The 666 repertoires of the first cohort and the 120 or so validation repertoires were produced on the same platform, according to a later analysis. The study aimed to test whether signatures of past pathogen exposure could be identified by cataloging public T cell receptors. A separate validation cohort of 100 to 150 different subjects was used in addition to the roughly 700-subject first cohort. To predict cytomegalovirus infection status, the study brought together high-throughput TCR immunosequencing, statistical association of individual TCRs with disease status, and machine learning.

The CDR3 holds 12 amino acids from the cysteine to the phenylalanine. Only the CDR3 DNA stays, 36 bases, in frame from base 1. Sequences MNHEY (CDR1) and SMNVEV (CDR2) are obtained from the germline V gene (reference sequence). V loses 8 bases, J loses 5 bases, and the germline ends lie 10 bases apart. Donors formed part of the validation cohort, which comprised fewer than 150 subjects and was distinct from the first cohort of 550 to 850 subjects. Only a few counts were recorded for this clone. What antigen it recognizes has not been identified. It has no much larger one-base neighbor in the sample; base qualities were not kept. Summary of the overall study and its limitations: The authors suggested that the approach could potentially be extended to other disease states and immunological phenotypes. The classifier was reported to diagnose cytomegalovirus status with high specificity and sensitivity in both the original cohort and the validation cohort. In vitro tests confirmed that a few of the cytomegalovirus-associated TCR beta chains recognize cytomegalovirus antigens. Subsequent analysis determined that TCRs grouped into clusters in the first cohort also showed a tendency toward co-occurrence across the 120 or so validation repertoires, and approximately 93% of cluster scores exceeded 0. Most TCR sequences were observed very rarely across donors, whereas some public TCRs were present in many individuals. A total of fewer than 200 TCR beta chains were listed by the study as associated with cytomegalovirus. The validation cohort had no HLA typing available for a later analysis, so co-occurrence within that cohort was assessed over all 120 or so repertoires.

To prepare the library, the immunoSEQ multiplex PCR assay was applied. On the study's bioinformatics: A statistical classification framework was developed to diagnose cytomegalovirus status using the catalog of TCR beta chain sequences. TCRdb re-hosts the immuneACCESS table, in-frame sequences only. Its copies lack some clones; in the studies checked, an unresolved V gene accounts for under half of them, and the cause for the rest is not known. V, J and clone size are taken as reported in that table, and D and trimming were inferred from the DNA itself. This sample lists approximately 170,000 clones; about 90% were detected once. The ten biggest clones cover 3% of the sample.

The receptor was derived from a woman aged 18-29 years in good health and CMV-seropositive. The rearranged segments are TRBV27 and TRBJ2-1; no confident D gene assignment can be made. Sequenced: PBMCs. Here is the DNA: TGTGCCAGCGGTACAACCAACAATGAGCAGTTCTTC. Its protein reads: CASGTTNNEQFF.